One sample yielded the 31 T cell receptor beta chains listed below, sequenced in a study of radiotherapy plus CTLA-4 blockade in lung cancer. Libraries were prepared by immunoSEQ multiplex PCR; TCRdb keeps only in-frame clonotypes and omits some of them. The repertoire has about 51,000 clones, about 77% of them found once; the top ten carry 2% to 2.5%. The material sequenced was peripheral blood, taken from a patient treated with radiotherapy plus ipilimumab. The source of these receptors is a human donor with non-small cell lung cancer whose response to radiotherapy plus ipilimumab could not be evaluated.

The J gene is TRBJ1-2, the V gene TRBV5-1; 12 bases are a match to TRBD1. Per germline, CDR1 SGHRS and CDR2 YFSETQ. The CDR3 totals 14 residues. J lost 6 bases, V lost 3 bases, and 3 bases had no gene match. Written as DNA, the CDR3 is TGCGCCAGCAGCTGGGGACAGGGGGCTAATGGCTACACCTTC. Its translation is CASSWGQGANGYTF.

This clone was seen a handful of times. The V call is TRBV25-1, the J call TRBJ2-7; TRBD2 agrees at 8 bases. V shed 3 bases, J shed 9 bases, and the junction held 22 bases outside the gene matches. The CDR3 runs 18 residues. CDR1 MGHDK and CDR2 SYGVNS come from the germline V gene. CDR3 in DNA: TGTGCCAGCAGTGACTCCAAAGTTCGTGGTAGCGGGGAGGCGAGGCAGTACTTC. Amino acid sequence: CASSDSKVRGSGEARQYF.

The CDR3 coding sequence is TGTGCCAGCAGCACTCGCGGGGGGGCGGAGAGAAAGACCCAGTACTTC. It translates to CASSTRGGAERKTQYF. The chain carries TRBV7-2 and TRBJ2-5; TRBD2 matches 9 bases. V gave up 5 bases and J gave up 6 bases; unmatched junction bases: 13. Germline V lookup: CDR1 SGHTA, CDR2 FQGNSA. This CDR3 region has 16 residues. The whole variable domain, remainder taken from reference TRBV7-2 and TRBJ2-5, is GAGVSQSPSNKVTEKGKDVELRCDPISGHTALYWYRQSLGQGLEFLIYFQGNSAPDKSGLPSDRFSAERTGGSVSTLTIQRTQQEDSAVYLCASSTRGGAERKTQYFGPGTRLLVL.

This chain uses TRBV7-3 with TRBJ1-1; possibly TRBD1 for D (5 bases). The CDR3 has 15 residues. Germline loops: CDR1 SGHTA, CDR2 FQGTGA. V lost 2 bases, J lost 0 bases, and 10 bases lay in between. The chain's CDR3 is CASSLGAGLNTEAFF. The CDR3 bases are TGTGCCAGCAGCTTAGGGGCCGGCCTGAACACTGAAGCTTTCTTT.

CDR3 sequence (DNA): TGTGCCAGTAGTATCGACAGACTTGTCGGTGGCTACACCTTC. This translates into CASSIDRLVGGYTF. This sequence joins TRBV19 and TRBJ1-2, with D possibly being TRBD1 (5 bases). The germline V and J ends were trimmed by 3 bases and 7 bases, with 15 bases remaining between them. The CDR3 length is 14 residues. CDR1 is LNHDA, CDR2 SQIVND, per germline (reference sequence). Complete variable domain (other parts from reference TRBV19 and TRBJ1-2): DGGITQSPKYLFRKEGQNVTLSCEQNLNHDAMYWYRQDPGQGLRLIYYSQIVNDFQKGDIAEGYSVSREKKESFPLTVTSAQKNPTAFYLCASSIDRLVGGYTFGSGTRLTVV.

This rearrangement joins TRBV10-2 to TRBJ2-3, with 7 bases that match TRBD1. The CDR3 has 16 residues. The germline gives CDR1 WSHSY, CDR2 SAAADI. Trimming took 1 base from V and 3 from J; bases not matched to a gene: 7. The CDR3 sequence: CASSEWGTAPTDTQYF. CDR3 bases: TGCGCCAGCAGTGAGTGGGGGACAGCCCCTACAGATACGCAGTATTTT.

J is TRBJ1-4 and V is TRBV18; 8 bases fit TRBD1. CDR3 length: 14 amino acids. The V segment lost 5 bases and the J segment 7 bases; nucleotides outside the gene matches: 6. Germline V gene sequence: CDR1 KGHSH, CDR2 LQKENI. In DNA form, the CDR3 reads TGTGCCAGCTCAACCGGACAGGGTGGTGAAAAACTGTTTTTT. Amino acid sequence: CASSTGQGGEKLFF.

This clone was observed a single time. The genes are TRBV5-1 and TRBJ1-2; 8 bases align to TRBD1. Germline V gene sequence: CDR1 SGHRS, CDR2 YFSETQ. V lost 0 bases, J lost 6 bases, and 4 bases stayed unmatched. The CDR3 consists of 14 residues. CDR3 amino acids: CASSLATTGDGYTF. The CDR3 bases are TGCGCCAGCAGCTTGGCCACGACAGGGGATGGCTACACCTTC.

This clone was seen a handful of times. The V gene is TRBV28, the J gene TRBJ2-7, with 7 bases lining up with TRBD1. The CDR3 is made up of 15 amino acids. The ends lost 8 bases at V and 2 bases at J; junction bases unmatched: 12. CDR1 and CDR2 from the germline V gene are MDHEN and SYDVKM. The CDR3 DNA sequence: TGTGCCAGCTACCCCTCGGCAGGGGGAACCTACGAGCAGTACTTC. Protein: CASYPSAGGTYEQYF.

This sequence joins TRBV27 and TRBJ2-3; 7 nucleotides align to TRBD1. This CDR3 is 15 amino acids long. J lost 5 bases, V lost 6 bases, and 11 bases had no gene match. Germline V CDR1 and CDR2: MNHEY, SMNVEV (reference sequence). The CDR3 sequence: CASSLTGASGDTQYF. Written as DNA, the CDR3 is TGTGCCAGCAGCTTAACAGGGGCCAGCGGAGATACGCAGTATTTT.

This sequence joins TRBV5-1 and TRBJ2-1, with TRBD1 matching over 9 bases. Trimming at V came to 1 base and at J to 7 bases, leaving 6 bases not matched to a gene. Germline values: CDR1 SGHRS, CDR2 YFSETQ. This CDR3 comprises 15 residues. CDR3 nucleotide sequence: TGCGCCAGCAGCTTGACCCGGGACAGGGTAAATGAGCAGTTCTTC. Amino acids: CASSLTRDRVNEQFF. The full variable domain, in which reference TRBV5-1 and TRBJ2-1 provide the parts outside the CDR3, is KAGVTQTPRYLIKTRGQQVTLSCSPISGHRSVSWYQQTPGQGLQFLFEYFSETQRNKGNFPGRFSGRQFSNSRSEMNVSTLELGDSALYLCASSLTRDRVNEQFFGPGTRLTVL.

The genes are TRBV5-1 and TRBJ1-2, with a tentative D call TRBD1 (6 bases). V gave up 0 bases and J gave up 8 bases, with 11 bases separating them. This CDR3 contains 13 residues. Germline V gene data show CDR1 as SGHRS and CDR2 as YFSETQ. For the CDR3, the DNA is TGCGCCAGCAGCTTGGGGACAGCCGAAGGCTACACCTTC. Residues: CASSLGTAEGYTF.

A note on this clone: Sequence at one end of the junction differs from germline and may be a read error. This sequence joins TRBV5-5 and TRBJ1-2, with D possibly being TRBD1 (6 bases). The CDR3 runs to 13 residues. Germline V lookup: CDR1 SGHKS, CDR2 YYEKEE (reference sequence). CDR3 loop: CASSSGQAYGYAF. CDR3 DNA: TGTGCCAGCAGCTCGGGACAAGCCTATGGCTACGCCTTC.

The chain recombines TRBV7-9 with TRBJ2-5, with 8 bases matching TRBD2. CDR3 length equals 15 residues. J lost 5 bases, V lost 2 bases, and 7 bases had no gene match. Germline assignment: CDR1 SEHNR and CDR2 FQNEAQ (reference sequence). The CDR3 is CASSLLQRGWETQYF. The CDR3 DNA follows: TGTGCCAGCAGCTTACTTCAGCGGGGGTGGGAGACCCAGTACTTC.

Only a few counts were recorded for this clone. CDR3 coding DNA: TGTGCCAGCAGTTACTGGGGGCAGGGAGAGACTGAAGCTTTCTTT. It yields the protein CASSYWGQGETEAFF. The chain joins TRBV6-5 to TRBJ1-1, with D possibly matching TRBD1 (6 bases). The CDR3 has 15 amino acids. The germline V and J ends were trimmed by 1 base and 5 bases, with 14 bases remaining between them. CDR1 is MNHEY, CDR2 SVGAGI, per germline.

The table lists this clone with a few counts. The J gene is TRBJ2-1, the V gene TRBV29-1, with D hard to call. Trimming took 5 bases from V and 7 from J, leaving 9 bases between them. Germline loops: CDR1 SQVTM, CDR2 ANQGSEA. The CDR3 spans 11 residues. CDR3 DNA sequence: TGCAGCGTTTCCCACTATAATGAGCAGTTCTTC. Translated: CSVSHYNEQFF.

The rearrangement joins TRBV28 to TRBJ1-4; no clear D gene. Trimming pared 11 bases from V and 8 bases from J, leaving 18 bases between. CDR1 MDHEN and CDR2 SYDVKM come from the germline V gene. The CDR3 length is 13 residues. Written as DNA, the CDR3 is TGTGCCTCTTTGAGGGAGGGTGGCGAAAAACTGTTTTTT. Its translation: CASLREGGEKLFF.

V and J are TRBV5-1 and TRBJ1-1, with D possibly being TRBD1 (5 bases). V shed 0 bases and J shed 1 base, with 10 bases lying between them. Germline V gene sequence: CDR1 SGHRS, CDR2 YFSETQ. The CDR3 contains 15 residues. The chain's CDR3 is CASSLDGRGNTEAFF. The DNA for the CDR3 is TGCGCCAGCAGCTTGGATGGAAGGGGGAACACTGAAGCTTTCTTT.

The CDR3 loop is CASSIQRIDAEVTQYF. In nucleotides, the CDR3 is TGTGCCAGTAGTATTCAGCGCATTGACGCGGAAGTCACCCAGTACTTC. The chain recombines TRBV19 with TRBJ2-5; no firm D call. Trimming shortened V by 3 bases and J by 8 bases, and 22 bases separated the two germline ends. There are 16 residues in the CDR3. Looked up from germline, CDR1 is LNHDA and CDR2 is SQIVND (reference sequence).

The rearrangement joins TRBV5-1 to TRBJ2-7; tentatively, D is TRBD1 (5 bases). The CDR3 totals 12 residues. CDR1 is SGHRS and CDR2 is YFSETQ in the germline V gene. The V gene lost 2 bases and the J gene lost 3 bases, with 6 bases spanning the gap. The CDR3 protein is CASSFDSYEQYF. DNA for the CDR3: TGCGCCAGCAGCTTTGACAGCTACGAGCAGTACTTC.

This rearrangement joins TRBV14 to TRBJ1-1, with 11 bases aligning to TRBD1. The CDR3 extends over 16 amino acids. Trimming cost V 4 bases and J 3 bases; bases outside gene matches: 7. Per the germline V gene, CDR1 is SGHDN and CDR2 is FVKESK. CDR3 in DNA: TGTGCCAGCAGCCCCTGGGACAGGGGGGAAGACACTGAAGCTTTCTTT. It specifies CASSPWDRGEDTEAFF.

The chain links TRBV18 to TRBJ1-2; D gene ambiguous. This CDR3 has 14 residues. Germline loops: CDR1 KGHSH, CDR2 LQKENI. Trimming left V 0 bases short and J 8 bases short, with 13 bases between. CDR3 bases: TGTGCCAGCTCACCACCGATGGCAGCGAGAGGCTACACCTTC. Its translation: CASSPPMAARGYTF. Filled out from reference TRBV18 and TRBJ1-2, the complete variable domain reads NAGVMQNPRHLVRRRGQEARLRCSPMKGHSHVYWYRQLPEEGLKFMVYLQKENIIDESGMPKERFSAEFPKEGPSILRIQQVVRGDSAAYFCASSPPMAARGYTFGSGTRLTVV.

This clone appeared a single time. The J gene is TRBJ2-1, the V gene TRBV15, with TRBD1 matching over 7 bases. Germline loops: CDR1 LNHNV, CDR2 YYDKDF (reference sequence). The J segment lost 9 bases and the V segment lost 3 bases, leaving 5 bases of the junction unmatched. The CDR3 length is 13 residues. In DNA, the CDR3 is TGTGCCACCAGCAGCGACAGGGACGGTGAGCAGTTCTTC. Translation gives CATSSDRDGEQFF. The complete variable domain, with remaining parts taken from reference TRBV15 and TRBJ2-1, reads DAMVIQNPRYQVTQFGKPVTLSCSQTLNHNVMYWYQQKSSQAPKLLFHYYDKDFNNEADTPDNFQSRRPNTSFCFLDIRSPGLGDTAMYLCATSSDRDGEQFFGPGTRLTVL.

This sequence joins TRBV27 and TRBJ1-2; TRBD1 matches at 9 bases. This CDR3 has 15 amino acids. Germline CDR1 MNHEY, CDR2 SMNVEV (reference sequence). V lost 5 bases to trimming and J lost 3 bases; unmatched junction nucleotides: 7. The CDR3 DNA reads TGTGCCAGCAGTCCAAACAGGGGGCGAGACTATGGCTACACCTTC. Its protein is CASSPNRGRDYGYTF.

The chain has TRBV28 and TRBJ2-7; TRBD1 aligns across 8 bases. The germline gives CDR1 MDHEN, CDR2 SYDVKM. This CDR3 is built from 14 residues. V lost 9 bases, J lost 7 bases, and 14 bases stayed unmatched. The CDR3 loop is CARTGDFLYTEQYF. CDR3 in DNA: TGTGCCAGGACAGGGGACTTTCTTTACACTGAGCAGTACTTC.

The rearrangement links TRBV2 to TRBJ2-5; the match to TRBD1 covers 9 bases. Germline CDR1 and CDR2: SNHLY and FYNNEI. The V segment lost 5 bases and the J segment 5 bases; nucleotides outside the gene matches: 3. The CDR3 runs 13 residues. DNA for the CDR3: TGTGCCAGCAGTACCGGGACAGGGGAGACCCAGTACTTC. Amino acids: CASSTGTGETQYF.

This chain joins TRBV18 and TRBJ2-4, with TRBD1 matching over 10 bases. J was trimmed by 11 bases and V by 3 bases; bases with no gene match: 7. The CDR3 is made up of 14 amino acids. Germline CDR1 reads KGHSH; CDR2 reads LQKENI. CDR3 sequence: CASSPGTGERVQYF. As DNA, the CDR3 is TGTGCCAGCTCACCGGGGACAGGGGAAAGAGTTCAGTACTTC.

Written as DNA, the CDR3 is TGCGCCAGCAGCTTTACAGGGGAATCCTCCTACGAGCAGTACTTC. This codes for CASSFTGESSYEQYF. The chain is built from TRBV5-1 and TRBJ2-7, with TRBD1 matching 7 bases. Unmatched junction bases numbered 5, after V lost 2 bases and J lost 0 bases. This CDR3 contains 15 residues. The germline V gene has CDR1 SGHRS and CDR2 YFSETQ.

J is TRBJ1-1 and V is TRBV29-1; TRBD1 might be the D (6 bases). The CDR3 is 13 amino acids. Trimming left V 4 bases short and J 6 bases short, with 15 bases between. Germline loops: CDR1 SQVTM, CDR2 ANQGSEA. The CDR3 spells CSVARGRVAEAFF. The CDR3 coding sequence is TGCAGCGTTGCCAGGGGAAGAGTTGCTGAAGCTTTCTTT. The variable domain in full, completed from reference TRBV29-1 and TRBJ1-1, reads SAVISQKPSRDICQRGTSLTIQCQVDSQVTMMFWYRQQPGQSLTLIATANQGSEATYESGFVIDKFPISRPNLTFSTLTVSNMSPEDSSIYLCSVARGRVAEAFFGQGTRLTVV.

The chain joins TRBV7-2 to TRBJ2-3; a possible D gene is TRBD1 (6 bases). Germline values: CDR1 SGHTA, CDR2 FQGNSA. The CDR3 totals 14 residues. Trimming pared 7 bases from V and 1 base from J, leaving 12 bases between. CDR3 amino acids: CASNLHRGTDTQYF. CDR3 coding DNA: TGTGCCAGCAACCTACACAGGGGCACAGATACGCAGTATTTT.

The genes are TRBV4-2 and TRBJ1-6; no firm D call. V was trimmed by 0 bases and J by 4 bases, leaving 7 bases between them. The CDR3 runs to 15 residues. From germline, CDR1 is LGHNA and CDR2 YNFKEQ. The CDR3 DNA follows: TGTGCCAGCAGCCAAGACACAAGTTATAATTCACCCCTCCACTTT. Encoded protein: CASSQDTSYNSPLHF.